This T cell receptor beta chain was found in a study of cytomegalovirus exposure and HLA in healthy donors. Germline values: CDR1 SQVTM, CDR2 ANQGSEA. The V end lost 5 bases, the J end lost 6 bases, and 14 bases lay between the germline ends. The CDR3 contains 13 residues. Libraries were prepared by immunoSEQ multiplex PCR; TCRdb keeps only in-frame clonotypes and omits some of them. The sample contains some 120,000 clones, about 88% of which appear only once. The receptor comes from a man in his thirties or forties in good health and CMV-seronegative. The chain links TRBV29-1 to TRBJ2-1; perhaps TRBD2 as D (5 bases). The sequencing sample was made of PBMCs. The CDR3 coding sequence is TGCAGCGTTTACGCTCGGGAAAGCAATGAGCAGTTCTTC. Its translation is CSVYARESNEQFF.